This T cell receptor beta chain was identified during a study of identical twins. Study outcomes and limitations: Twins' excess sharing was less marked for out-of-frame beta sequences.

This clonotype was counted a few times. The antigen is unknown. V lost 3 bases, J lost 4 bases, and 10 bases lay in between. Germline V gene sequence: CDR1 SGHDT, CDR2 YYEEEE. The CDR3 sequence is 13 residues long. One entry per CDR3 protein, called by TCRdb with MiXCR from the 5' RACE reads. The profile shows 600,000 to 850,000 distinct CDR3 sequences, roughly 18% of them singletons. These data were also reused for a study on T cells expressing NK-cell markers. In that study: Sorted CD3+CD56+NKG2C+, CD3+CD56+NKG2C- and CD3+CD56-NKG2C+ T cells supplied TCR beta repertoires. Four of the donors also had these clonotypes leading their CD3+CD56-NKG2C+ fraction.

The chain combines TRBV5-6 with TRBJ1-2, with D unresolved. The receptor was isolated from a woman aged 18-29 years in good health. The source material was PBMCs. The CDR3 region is CASSSPRGYGYTF. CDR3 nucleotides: TGTGCCAGCAGCTCACCCCGGGGCTATGGCTACACCTTC.